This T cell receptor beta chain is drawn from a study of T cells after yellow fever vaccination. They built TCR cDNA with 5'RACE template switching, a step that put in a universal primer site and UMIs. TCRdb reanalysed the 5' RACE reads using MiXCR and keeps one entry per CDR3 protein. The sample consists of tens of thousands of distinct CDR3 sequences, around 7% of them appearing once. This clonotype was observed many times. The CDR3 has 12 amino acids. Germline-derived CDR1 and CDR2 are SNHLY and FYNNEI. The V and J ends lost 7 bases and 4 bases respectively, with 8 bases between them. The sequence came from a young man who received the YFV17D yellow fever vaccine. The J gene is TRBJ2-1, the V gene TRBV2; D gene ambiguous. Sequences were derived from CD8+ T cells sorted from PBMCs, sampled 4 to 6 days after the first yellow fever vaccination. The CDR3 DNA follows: TGTGCCAGCATTAAGGGATACAATGAGCAGTTCTTC. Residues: CASIKGYNEQFF.